This entry describes one T cell receptor beta chain. Its specificity is not known. Sequenced by immunoSEQ multiplex PCR; TCRdb stores in-frame clones only, minus some. The data show tens of thousands of clones, 65% to 75% seen once. This sample was included in a study of immune evolution from preneoplasia to lung adenocarcinoma. Study observations and caveats: Later-stage lesions seemingly showed higher T cell density and diversity than normal lung. Top clone share appeared to fall from AAH through AIS, MIA, adenocarcinoma.

Germline CDR1 and CDR2: SGHNT and YYREEE (reference sequence). Trimming at V came to 2 bases and at J to 8 bases, leaving 3 bases not matched to a gene. CDR3 length equals 13 residues. The sample taken for sequencing was FFPE invasive lung adenocarcinoma tissue. The receptor was derived from a person aged 60 to 70 with lung adenocarcinoma. The chain joins TRBV5-4 to TRBJ1-4, with TRBD1 identical over 7 bases. CDR3 sequence (DNA): TGTGCCAGCAGCTTCAGGGGACAGGAAAAACTGTTTTTT. As protein: CASSFRGQEKLFF. The whole variable domain, filled in from reference TRBV5-4 and TRBJ1-4, reads ETGVTQSPTHLIKTRGQQVTLRCSSQSGHNTVSWYQQALGQGPQFIFQYYREEENGRGNFPPRFSGLQFPNYSSELNVNALELDDSALYLCASSFRGQEKLFFGSGTQLSVL.